These 25 T cell receptor beta chains originate from one sample sequenced in a study of tissue T cells after allogeneic stem cell transplantation. The table came from immunoSEQ multiplex PCR; TCRdb's copy has only in-frame clones and leaves some out. The sample carries 25,000 to 35,000 clones, 65% to 90% recorded once. The specimen was blood, collected before transplantation. Every receptor here comes from a woman between 18 and 55 years old who later had graft-versus-host disease after an allogeneic stem cell transplant.

This clone came up once. This rearrangement joins TRBV5-4 to TRBJ2-5; 8 bases align to TRBD2. The germline V gene encodes CDR1 SGHNT and CDR2 YYREEE (reference sequence). V lost 2 bases to trimming and J lost 2 bases; unmatched junction nucleotides: 8. The CDR3 has 16 amino acids. CDR3 sequence reads: CASSFKAGAKQETQYF. In nucleotides, the CDR3 is TGTGCCAGCAGCTTTAAAGCGGGAGCCAAACAAGAGACCCAGTACTTC.

This chain links TRBV7-2 with TRBJ2-7; tentatively, D is TRBD2 (5 bases). Germline loops: CDR1 SGHTA, CDR2 FQGNSA. V was trimmed by 3 bases and J by 0 bases, leaving 9 bases between them. The CDR3 contains 14 residues. The CDR3 sequence is CASSLTTSSYEQYF. CDR3 bases: TGTGCCAGCAGCTTGACTACTAGCTCCTACGAGCAGTACTTC.

This chain joins TRBV27 and TRBJ1-5, with a tentative D call TRBD1 (5 bases). Trimming stripped 8 bases from V and 6 bases from J, with 14 bases between. Per germline, CDR1 MNHEY and CDR2 SMNVEV (reference sequence). CDR3 length: 13 amino acids. The CDR3 is CASGRGTRQPQHF. Here the CDR3 DNA reads TGTGCCAGCGGACGAGGGACTCGTCAGCCCCAGCATTTT.

This chain uses TRBV5-4 with TRBJ2-5; D is possibly TRBD1 or TRBD2 (5 bases each). The germline gives CDR1 SGHNT, CDR2 YYREEE (reference sequence). Trimming cost V 7 bases and J 2 bases, with 12 bases left between them. CDR3 length: 13 amino acids. CDR3 sequence: CASGTRGQETQYF. CDR3 bases: TGTGCCAGCGGAACTAGGGGTCAAGAGACCCAGTACTTC.

V usage is TRBV7-2 and J usage is TRBJ1-2; D is uncertain. Germline-derived CDR1 and CDR2 are SGHTA and FQGNSA. With 2 bases removed from V and 3 bases from J, the gap between germline ends came to 13 bases. The CDR3 consists of 15 residues. DNA for the CDR3: TGTGCCAGCAGCTTACGGGGAGGAATAGACTATGGCTACACCTTC. Its translation is CASSLRGGIDYGYTF.

This chain uses TRBV5-4 with TRBJ1-2; TRBD1 might be the D (5 bases). Germline V lookup: CDR1 SGHNT, CDR2 YYREEE (reference sequence). The CDR3 is 15 residues long. V lost 4 bases, J lost 4 bases, and 17 bases lay in between. The CDR3, as DNA: TGTGCCAGCAGCCTCGCCCGGGACGTCCGCTATGGCTACACCTTC. It codes for CASSLARDVRYGYTF.

The V gene is TRBV7-9, the J gene TRBJ2-1; D might be TRBD1 or TRBD2, each matching 6 bases. The CDR3 runs to 15 residues. Germline assignment: CDR1 SEHNR and CDR2 FQNEAQ (reference sequence). Trimming removed 2 bases at V and 4 bases at J, with 12 bases between. The CDR3 DNA reads TGTGCCAGCAGCTTAATGGGGGGCCTTTACAATGAGCAGTTCTTC. Its protein product is CASSLMGGLYNEQFF.

The rearrangement uses TRBV19 and TRBJ1-3; D call uncertain. CDR1 LNHDA and CDR2 SQIVND come from the germline V gene (reference sequence). The CDR3 extends over 15 amino acids. Trimming removed 5 bases at V and 0 bases at J, with 11 bases between. The CDR3 nucleotides read TGTGCCAGTAGTCTTTCCGTATACTCTGGAAACACCATATATTTT. Translated: CASSLSVYSGNTIYF.

The gene calls are TRBV29-1 and TRBJ2-2, with 7 bases lining up with TRBD1. The germline V gene has CDR1 SQVTM and CDR2 ANQGSEA. The length of the CDR3 is 14 residues. V lost 3 bases and J lost 1; bases outside the gene matches: 2. The CDR3 nucleotides read TGCAGCGTTGAGGGGGACAGGAACACCGGGGAGCTGTTTTTT. It codes for CSVEGDRNTGELFF.

The V and J genes are TRBV7-2 and TRBJ2-2, with 7 bases fitting TRBD1. V shed 6 bases, J shed 4 bases, and the junction held 5 bases outside the gene matches. This CDR3 is built from 14 residues. Germline CDR1 SGHTA, CDR2 FQGNSA. The CDR3 loop is CASRTGFVTGELFF. In nucleotides, the CDR3 is TGTGCCAGCAGGACAGGGTTTGTCACCGGGGAGCTGTTTTTT. Supplemented by reference TRBV7-2 and TRBJ2-2, the full variable domain reads GAGVSQSPSNKVTEKGKDVELRCDPISGHTALYWYRQSLGQGLEFLIYFQGNSAPDKSGLPSDRFSAERTGGSVSTLTIQRTQQEDSAVYLCASRTGFVTGELFFGEGSRLTVL.

The V call is TRBV27, the J call TRBJ2-1, with D perhaps matching TRBD1 (7 bases). Germline CDR1 MNHEY, CDR2 SMNVEV (reference sequence). The V end lost 7 bases, the J end lost 4 bases, and 20 bases lay between the germline ends. This CDR3 spans 16 amino acids. The DNA for the CDR3 is TGTGCCAGCACAACCTCTGGGGCAGGGGGGTACAATGAGCAGTTCTTC. Translated, it gives CASTTSGAGGYNEQFF.

J is TRBJ1-1 and V is TRBV7-2; 10 nucleotides align to TRBD1. Germline V gene lookup returns CDR1 SGHTA and CDR2 FQGNSA. V shed 6 bases, J shed 0 bases, and the junction held 10 bases outside the gene matches. The CDR3 is 17 amino acids. The chain's CDR3 is CASSQTGTGAMNTEAFF. The DNA for the CDR3 is TGTGCCAGCAGTCAAACCGGGACAGGGGCGATGAACACTGAAGCTTTCTTT.

CDR3 in amino acids: CASSIGTSRAYEQYF. The CDR3, as DNA: TGTGCCAGTAGTATAGGTACCTCGCGGGCCTACGAGCAGTACTTC. The chain recombines TRBV19 with TRBJ2-7; D is perhaps TRBD2 (5 bases). Trimming left V 1 base short and J 2 bases short, with 12 bases between. There are 15 residues in the CDR3. Germline V gene lookup returns CDR1 LNHDA and CDR2 SQIVND (reference sequence).

This clone was seen a handful of times. The genes are TRBV28 and TRBJ1-5, with 9 positions matching TRBD1. Germline V gene data show CDR1 as MDHEN and CDR2 as SYDVKM. The V and J ends lost 6 bases and 1 base, in that order; junction bases with no gene match: 10. The CDR3 has 17 residues. CDR3 nucleotides: TGTGCCAGCAGGGGGACCGGGACAGGGAGAAGCAATCAGCCCCAGCATTTT. Its translation: CASRGTGTGRSNQPQHF.

This clone was seen a single time. The V gene is TRBV6-5, the J gene TRBJ1-5; no firm D call. Germline values: CDR1 MNHEY, CDR2 SVGAGI. V gave up 6 bases and J gave up 3 bases, with 15 bases separating them. The CDR3 runs to 15 residues. The CDR3 sequence is CASRTLDGNNQPQHF. The CDR3 nucleotides are TGTGCCAGCAGGACATTAGACGGTAACAATCAGCCCCAGCATTTT.

This rearrangement joins TRBV29-1 to TRBJ2-3; 8 bases map to TRBD2. CDR3 length: 14 residues. Germline assignment: CDR1 SQVTM and CDR2 ANQGSEA. Trimming removed 4 bases from V and 8 bases from J; junction bases left unmatched: 11. CDR3 sequence: CSVAPTSADGTQYF. The DNA of the CDR3 is TGCAGCGTTGCCCCGACTAGCGCCGACGGTACGCAGTATTTT.

This rearrangement joins TRBV5-1 to TRBJ1-4; TRBD1 matches 9 bases. The germline CDR1 and CDR2 sequences are SGHRS and YFSETQ. The CDR3 has 15 residues. Trimming cost V 4 bases and J 7 bases; bases outside gene matches: 8. The CDR3 protein is CASSPVGQGGEKLFF. CDR3 in DNA: TGCGCCAGCAGCCCGGTGGGACAGGGAGGTGAAAAACTGTTTTTT.

The chain links TRBV12-3 or TRBV12-4 to TRBJ1-2, with a weak D call TRBD1 (6 bases). There are 13 residues in the CDR3. Deletions cut 2 bases from V and 6 bases from J, with 10 bases between. CDR3 DNA sequence: TGTGCCAGCAGTTTATGGGGGGCAAATGGCTACACCTTC. This encodes CASSLWGANGYTF.

The V call is TRBV9, the J call TRBJ2-4, with D perhaps matching TRBD2 (6 bases). The V gene lost 4 bases and the J gene lost 8 bases, with 13 bases spanning the gap. The CDR3 loop spans 13 amino acids. In germline, CDR1 is SGDLS, CDR2 YYNGEE. CDR3 in amino acids: CASSSGRRDIQYF. The DNA for the CDR3 is TGTGCCAGCAGCTCTGGGAGGAGGGACATTCAGTACTTC.

The chain has TRBV4-3 and TRBJ1-2; D uncertain. The CDR3 is made up of 14 amino acids. Germline V lookup: CDR1 LGHNA, CDR2 YSLEER. V gave up 4 bases and J gave up 4 bases, with 13 bases separating them. CDR3 sequence (DNA): TGCGCCAGCAGCCCTAAGCCCTCTTTCTATGGCTACACCTTC. Amino acids: CASSPKPSFYGYTF.

The CDR3 region has the DNA TGTGCCAGCAGCTTAGAGAGGGGCGAGGGGAACACTGAAGCTTTCTTT. It yields the protein CASSLERGEGNTEAFF. The V gene is TRBV7-2, the J gene TRBJ1-1, with a possible D match to TRBD1 (5 bases). This CDR3 contains 16 residues. CDR1 is SGHTA, CDR2 FQGNSA, per germline. V lost 1 base and J lost 1, with 13 bases in between. Full variable domain (remainder filled in from reference TRBV7-2 and TRBJ1-1): GAGVSQSPSNKVTEKGKDVELRCDPISGHTALYWYRQSLGQGLEFLIYFQGNSAPDKSGLPSDRFSAERTGGSVSTLTIQRTQQEDSAVYLCASSLERGEGNTEAFFGQGTRLTVV.

The chain couples TRBV19 to TRBJ2-2, with 7 bases matching TRBD1. Germline V CDR1 and CDR2: LNHDA, SQIVND (reference sequence). The CDR3 is made up of 18 amino acids. V trimming: 5 bases; J trimming: 2 bases; junction bases outside the gene matches: 14. The chain's CDR3 is CASSSPVRGILNTGELFF. The CDR3, as DNA: TGTGCCAGTAGTTCCCCCGTCAGGGGGATTTTAAACACCGGGGAGCTGTTTTTT.

This clone turned up a few times. This chain's CDR3 is CASSQRGLNTEAFF. CDR3 in DNA: TGTGCCAGCAGCCAACGGGGTCTGAACACTGAAGCTTTCTTT. The genes are TRBV7-2 and TRBJ1-1, with no clear D. The CDR3 is 14 residues long. The germline V and J ends were trimmed by 5 bases and 0 bases, with 10 bases remaining between them. CDR1 is SGHTA and CDR2 is FQGNSA in the germline V gene.

The chain joins TRBV6-1 to TRBJ2-7; TRBD1 aligns across 7 bases. The CDR3 is made up of 13 amino acids. V was clipped by 3 bases and J by 6 bases; unmatched bases: 5. Germline V lookup: CDR1 MNHNS, CDR2 SASEGT. CDR3 amino acids: CASSETGSGEQYF. CDR3 DNA: TGTGCCAGCAGTGAGACAGGGTCGGGCGAGCAGTACTTC.

The rearrangement joins TRBV5-1 to TRBJ2-1, with 9 nucleotides matching TRBD2. Looked up from germline, CDR1 is SGHRS and CDR2 is YFSETQ. CDR3 length equals 16 residues. V gave up 5 bases and J gave up 3 bases; unmatched junction bases: 9. CDR3 sequence (DNA): TGCGCCAGCAGGGAGTCGACTAGCGGTCTCTACAATGAGCAGTTCTTC. Translating it yields CASRESTSGLYNEQFF.